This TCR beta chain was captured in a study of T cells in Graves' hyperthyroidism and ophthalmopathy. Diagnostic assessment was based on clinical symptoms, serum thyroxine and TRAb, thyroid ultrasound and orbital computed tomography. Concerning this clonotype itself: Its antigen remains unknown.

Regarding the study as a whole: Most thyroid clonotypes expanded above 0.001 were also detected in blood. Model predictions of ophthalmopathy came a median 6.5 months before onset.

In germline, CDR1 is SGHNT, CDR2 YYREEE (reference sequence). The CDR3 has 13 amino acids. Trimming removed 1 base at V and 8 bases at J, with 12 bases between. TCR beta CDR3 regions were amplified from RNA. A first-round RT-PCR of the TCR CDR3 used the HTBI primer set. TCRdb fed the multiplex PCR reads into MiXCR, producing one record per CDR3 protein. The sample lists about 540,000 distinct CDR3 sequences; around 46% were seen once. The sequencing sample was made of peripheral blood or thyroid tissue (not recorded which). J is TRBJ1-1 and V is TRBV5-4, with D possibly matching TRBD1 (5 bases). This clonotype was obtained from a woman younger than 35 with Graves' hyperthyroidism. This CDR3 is CASSLHLGGEAFF. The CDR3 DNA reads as TGTGCCAGCAGCTTGCACCTTGGGGGGGAAGCTTTCTTT.